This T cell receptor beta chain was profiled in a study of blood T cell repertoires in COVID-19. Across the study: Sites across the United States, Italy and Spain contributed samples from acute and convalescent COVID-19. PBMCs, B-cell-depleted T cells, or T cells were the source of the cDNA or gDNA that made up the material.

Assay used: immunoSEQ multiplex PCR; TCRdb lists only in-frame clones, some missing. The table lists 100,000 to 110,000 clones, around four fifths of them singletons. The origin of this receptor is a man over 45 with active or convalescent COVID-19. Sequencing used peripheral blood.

The CDR3 spells CASSLYERSEKLFF. The CDR3 nucleotides read TGTGCCAGCAGCTTGTATGAAAGGAGTGAAAAACTGTTTTTT. This chain joins TRBV5-6 and TRBJ1-4; D remains unclear. Germline V gene lookup returns CDR1 SGHDT and CDR2 YYEEEE. The V end was cut by 1 base, the J end by 7 bases, with 11 bases between. The CDR3 consists of 14 residues.